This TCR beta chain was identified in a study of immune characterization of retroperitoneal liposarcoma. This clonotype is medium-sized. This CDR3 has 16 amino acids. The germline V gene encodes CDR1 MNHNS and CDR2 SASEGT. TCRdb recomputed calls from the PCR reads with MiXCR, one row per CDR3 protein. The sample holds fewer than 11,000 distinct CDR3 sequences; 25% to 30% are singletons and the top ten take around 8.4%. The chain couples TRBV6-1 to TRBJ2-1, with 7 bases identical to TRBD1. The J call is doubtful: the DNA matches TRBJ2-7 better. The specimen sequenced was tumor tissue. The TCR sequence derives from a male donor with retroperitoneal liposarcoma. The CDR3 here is CASSYYRGGGYNEQYF. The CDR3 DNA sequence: TGTGCCAGCAGTTATTACAGGGGCGGTGGGTACAATGAGCAGTACTTC.